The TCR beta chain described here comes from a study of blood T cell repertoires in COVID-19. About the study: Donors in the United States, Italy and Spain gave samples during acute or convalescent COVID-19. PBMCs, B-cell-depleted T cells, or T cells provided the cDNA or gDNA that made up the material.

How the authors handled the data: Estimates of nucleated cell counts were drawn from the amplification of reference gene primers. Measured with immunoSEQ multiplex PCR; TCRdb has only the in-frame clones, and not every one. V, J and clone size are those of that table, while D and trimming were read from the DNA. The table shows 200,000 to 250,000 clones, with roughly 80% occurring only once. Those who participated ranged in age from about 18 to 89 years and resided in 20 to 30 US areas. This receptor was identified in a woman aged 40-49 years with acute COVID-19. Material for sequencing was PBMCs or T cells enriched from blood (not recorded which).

The CDR3 sequence: CASSVGDRGLLVTEAFF. The CDR3 nucleotides are TGCGCCAGCAGTGTTGGTGACAGGGGGCTGTTGGTGACTGAAGCTTTCTTT. The rearrangement uses TRBV10-2 and TRBJ1-1; 10 bases fit TRBD1. The CDR3 is 17 residues long. With V trimmed by 4 bases and J by 5 bases, 13 bases remained unmatched. The V gene's germline CDR1 is WSHSY and CDR2 SAAADI.